Listed below are T cell receptor beta chains from one sample, sequenced in a study of blood T cell repertoires in COVID-19. Profiled with immunoSEQ multiplex PCR; TCRdb holds only in-frame clones, not every one. Of 150,000 to 200,000 clones listed, around four fifths are singletons. The source material was peripheral blood. The receptors derive from a man between 35 and 55 years old who had recovered from COVID-19. Each CDR3 is given with its conserved first and last residue. A D gene is named only where the DNA matches it firmly. A row's size may be missing; if present it is once, few, many or a size class.

CASSFRGRDGYTF | TGTGCCAGCAGTTTCAGGGGAAGGGATGGCTACACCTTC | few | TRBJ1-2 | . | TRBV28
CASSPRQGSDTIYF | TGTGCCAGCAGCCCCAGACAGGGTAGTGACACCATATATTTT | . | TRBJ1-3 | TRBD1 | TRBV7-2
CASSITDYLHGYTF | TGTGCCAGTAGTATAACGGACTACTTACATGGCTACACCTTC | . | TRBJ1-2 | . | TRBV19
CASNSGTGQETQYF | TGTGCCAGCAATTCCGGGACAGGGCAAGAGACCCAGTACTTC | . | TRBJ2-5 | TRBD1 | TRBV2
CASSMGRLGQPQHF | TGTGCCAGTAGTATGGGGCGGCTGGGTCAGCCCCAGCATTTT | few | TRBJ1-5 | . | TRBV19
CASSVQLRETQYF | TGTGCCAGCAGTGTACAGTTAAGAGAGACCCAGTACTTC | . | TRBJ2-5 | . | TRBV28
CASSYRSGNEQFF | TGTGCCAGCAGCTACCGAAGCGGCAATGAGCAGTTCTTC | . | TRBJ2-1 | . | TRBV5-8
CASRIPGQGARDKGYGYTF | TGTGCCAGCCGTATCCCGGGACAGGGGGCGAGAGATAAAGGATATGGCTACACCTTC | . | TRBJ1-2 | TRBD1 | TRBV6-4
CASSIRPGQAPPTLFF | TGTGCCAGTAGTATACGTCCGGGACAGGCTCCGCCAACACTGTTTTTT | . | TRBJ1-4 | TRBD1 | TRBV19
CASSQDTVGQVSLNTEAFF | TGCGCCAGCAGCCAAGATACGGTCGGACAGGTCTCTTTGAACACTGAAGCTTTCTTT | . | TRBJ1-1 | TRBD1 | TRBV4-3
CATTLRGAGELFF | TGTGCCACTACCCTTCGGGGGGCCGGGGAGCTGTTTTTT | . | TRBJ2-2 | TRBD2 | TRBV3-1/TRBV3-2
CASSVSGSSGNTIYF | TGTGCCAGCAGCGTATCGGGGAGCTCTGGAAACACCATATATTTT | . | TRBJ1-3 | . | TRBV9
CASSVAGTENEKLFF | TGTGCCAGCAGCGTTGCCGGGACAGAAAATGAAAAACTGTTTTTT | . | TRBJ1-4 | TRBD1 | TRBV9
CASSQGTDYEQYF | TGTGCCAGCAGCCAAGGGACTGACTACGAGCAGTACTTC | . | TRBJ2-7 | . | TRBV5-6
CASSHRGATEAFF | TGTGCCAGCAGCCACCGGGGGGCGACTGAAGCTTTCTTT | . | TRBJ1-1 | . | TRBV6-2/TRBV6-3
CASSGPGTRGEETQYF | TGTGCCAGCAGCGGCCCCGGGACCCGCGGGGAAGAGACCCAGTACTTC | few | TRBJ2-5 | . | TRBV9
CASSRRQGSGETQYF | TGTGCCAGTAGTCGCCGACAGGGGTCAGGGGAGACCCAGTACTTC | . | TRBJ2-5 | TRBD1 | TRBV19
CASSGSGDYYNEQFF | TGTGCCAGCAGCGGTAGCGGGGACTACTACAATGAGCAGTTCTTC | . | TRBJ2-1 | TRBD2 | TRBV7-9
CASSQKGAGYGYTF | TGCGCCAGCAGCCAGAAGGGGGCCGGCTATGGCTACACCTTC | . | TRBJ1-2 | TRBD1 | TRBV4-1
CASREEFGYTF | TGTGCCAGTAGAGAGGAGTTTGGCTACACCTTC | . | TRBJ1-2 | . | TRBV19
CASSLRLAGALRKETQYF | TGTGCCAGCAGCTTGAGGCTAGCGGGGGCCTTGAGGAAAGAGACCCAGTACTTC | . | TRBJ2-5 | TRBD2 | TRBV5-6
CASSQSGSTEAFF | TGTGCCAGCAGCCAATCCGGGTCCACTGAAGCTTTCTTT | . | TRBJ1-1 | . | TRBV4-2